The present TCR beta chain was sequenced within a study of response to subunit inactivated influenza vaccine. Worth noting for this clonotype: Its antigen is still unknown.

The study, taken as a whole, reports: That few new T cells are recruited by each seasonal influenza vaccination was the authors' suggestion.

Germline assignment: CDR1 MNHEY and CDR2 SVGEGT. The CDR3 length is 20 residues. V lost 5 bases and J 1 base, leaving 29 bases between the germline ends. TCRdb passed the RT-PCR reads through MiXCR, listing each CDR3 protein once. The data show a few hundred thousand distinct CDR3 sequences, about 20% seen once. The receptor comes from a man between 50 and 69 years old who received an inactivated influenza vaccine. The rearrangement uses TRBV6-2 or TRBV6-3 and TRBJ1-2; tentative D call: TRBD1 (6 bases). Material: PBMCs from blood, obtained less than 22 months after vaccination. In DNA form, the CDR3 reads TGTGCCAGCAGTCAGACCGGGACACCAATAGCGCAAAGGATTAACTATGGCTACACCTTC. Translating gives CASSQTGTPIAQRINYGYTF.